A single sample gave rise to the 19 T cell receptor beta chains below, sequenced in a study of T-cell reconstitution after alpha-beta-depleted transplantation in children. Preparation of the TCRbeta library involved a method that used unique molecular identifiers. Each CDR3 protein is one row after TCRdb ran MiXCR on the PCR reads. The sample consists of around 680,000 distinct CDR3 sequences, around a sixth of them appearing once. Material: PBMCs from the stem cell graft donor, obtained from the stem cell graft. The source of these receptors is a human donor who donated a stem cell graft to a child with acute myeloid leukemia.

This clonotype was detected a few times. The chain combines TRBV15 with TRBJ1-5; D remains unclear. CDR3 length equals 15 residues. CDR1 is LNHNV and CDR2 is YYDKDF in the germline V gene (reference sequence). The V end was cut by 1 base, the J end by 3 bases, with 10 bases between. The chain's CDR3 is CATSRGRTPNQPQHF. CDR3 DNA sequence: TGTGCCACCAGCAGAGGAAGGACCCCCAATCAGCCCCAGCATTTT.

This clonotype was seen repeatedly, ten times or more. The V and J genes are TRBV29-1 and TRBJ1-1; possibly TRBD1 for D (5 bases). Germline assignment: CDR1 SQVTM and CDR2 ANQGSEA. The V and J ends lost 4 bases and 6 bases respectively, with 12 bases between them. The CDR3 consists of 12 residues. CDR3 protein: CSVVEGWAEAFF. The CDR3 DNA is TGCAGCGTTGTTGAGGGGTGGGCTGAAGCTTTCTTT.

Ten or more counts support this clonotype. This chain uses TRBV10-3 with TRBJ1-5; TRBD1 is a possible D gene (6 bases). CDR3 length equals 14 residues. The V gene's germline CDR1 is ENHRY and CDR2 SYGVKD. Trimming left V 4 bases short and J 4 bases short, with 11 bases between. CDR3 coding DNA: TGTGCCATCAGTGCGACAGGTCCGAATCAGCCCCAGCATTTT. Residues: CAISATGPNQPQHF.

The V call is TRBV4-3, the J call TRBJ2-1; 8 positions match TRBD2. CDR1 is LGHNA, CDR2 YSLEER, per germline. This CDR3 is 15 amino acids long. J was trimmed by 8 bases and V by 0 bases; bases with no gene match: 6. The CDR3, as DNA: TGCGCCAGCAGCCAAGACACGGGGGGGCCGTATGAGCAGTTCTTC. Protein product: CASSQDTGGPYEQFF.

V is TRBV20-1 and J is TRBJ2-5; D ambiguous. CDR1 and CDR2 from the germline V gene are DFQATT and SNEGSKA (reference sequence). CDR3 length: 12 amino acids. Trimming took off 3 bases at V and 3 bases at J, with 8 bases between the two ends. The CDR3 sequence: CSARRQEETQYF. CDR3 DNA: TGCAGTGCTAGGCGGCAAGAAGAGACCCAGTACTTC.

The rearrangement uses TRBV7-9 and TRBJ1-2; possibly TRBD1 for D (6 bases). The length of the CDR3 is 14 residues. Trimming removed 5 bases from V and 4 bases from J, with 14 bases in between. Germline V gene lookup returns CDR1 SEHNR and CDR2 FQNEAQ (reference sequence). The CDR3 reads CASSPRTDSYGYTF. CDR3 coding DNA: TGTGCCAGCAGCCCACGGACAGATTCCTATGGCTACACCTTC.

V is TRBV29-1 and J is TRBJ2-3, with D perhaps given as TRBD1 or TRBD2 (6 bases each). The ends were cut back, 1 base at V and 3 bases at J, with 11 bases in the middle. Germline V CDR1 and CDR2: SQVTM, ANQGSEA. This CDR3 spans 14 amino acids. CDR3 in DNA: TGCAGCGTTGAAGGGGGGGCTCGGACAGATACGCAGTATTTT. Encoded protein: CSVEGGARTDTQYF.

This clonotype has a count of ten or more. The V and J genes are TRBV20-1 and TRBJ1-1, with 10 nucleotides matching TRBD1. From germline, CDR1 is DFQATT and CDR2 SNEGSKA (reference sequence). CDR3 length: 16 amino acids. V was clipped by 7 bases and J by 1 base; unmatched bases: 12. Written as DNA, the CDR3 is TGCAGTGACCGGACAGGGGGAAGATTTTGGAACACTGAAGCTTTCTTT. Translating it yields CSDRTGGRFWNTEAFF.

V usage is TRBV20-1 and J usage is TRBJ2-1; 14 bases map to TRBD2. The CDR3 sequence is 16 residues long. Losses at the gene ends were 6 bases for V and 8 bases for J; bases not matched to a gene: 12. Germline CDR1 reads DFQATT; CDR2 reads SNEGSKA (reference sequence). The CDR3 loop is CSALTSGGADYDEQFF. DNA of the CDR3: TGCAGTGCCTTGACTAGCGGGGGGGCCGATTACGATGAGCAGTTCTTC.

This clonotype came up many times. The V gene is TRBV12-3 or TRBV12-4, the J gene TRBJ2-7; D call uncertain. The V gene lost 5 bases and the J gene lost 6 bases, with 14 bases spanning the gap. The CDR3 is 13 residues long. Here the CDR3 DNA reads TGTGCCAGCAGTAACCTGGACCGATTCGAGCAGTACTTC. Amino acids: CASSNLDRFEQYF.

This clonotype was seen ten or more times. The chain employs TRBV20-1 and TRBJ2-1, with a tentative D call TRBD2 (5 bases). Trimming removed 1 base from V and 9 bases from J, with 16 bases in between. Germline CDR1 reads DFQATT; CDR2 reads SNEGSKA (reference sequence). This CDR3 spans 14 amino acids. The CDR3 region has the DNA TGCAGTGCTAGAGGGGGAGCCCACTACGGTGAGCAGTTCTTC. Amino acid sequence: CSARGGAHYGEQFF.

This clonotype was recorded a few times. The chain recombines TRBV7-3 with TRBJ2-5, with no clear D. The CDR3 spans 13 residues. The V end was cut by 5 bases, the J end by 7 bases, with 14 bases between. Germline CDR1 is SGHTA and CDR2 is FQGTGA. CDR3: CASSIDSRGTQYF. The DNA of the CDR3 is TGTGCCAGCAGCATAGACTCCCGAGGGACCCAGTACTTC.

This clonotype was detected only a few times. The chain's CDR3 is CSVRTSPDTQYF. CDR3 DNA: TGCAGTGTTCGAACTAGTCCCGATACGCAGTATTTT. The gene calls are TRBV20-1 and TRBJ2-3, with D maybe TRBD2 (5 bases). Trimming cost V 7 bases and J 6 bases, with 14 bases left between them. Germline loops: CDR1 DFQATT, CDR2 SNEGSKA (reference sequence). The CDR3 length is 12 residues.

A word on this clonotype: This may come from a read error, since a much larger clone is one base off. The chain couples TRBV20-1 to TRBJ2-1, with D maybe TRBD2 (7 bases). Germline CDR1 and CDR2: DFQATT and SNEGSKA (reference sequence). The CDR3 length is 17 residues. In DNA form, the CDR3 reads TGCTGTGCTAGAGATCTGGTGGGGGGGCACTCCTACAATGAGCAGTTCTTC. It yields the protein CCARDLVGGHSYNEQFF.

This clonotype was counted ten times or more. The chain joins TRBV6-5 to TRBJ1-4; D unresolved. The V and J ends lost 2 bases and 5 bases respectively, with 9 bases between them. The CDR3 covers 14 residues. The germline CDR1 and CDR2 sequences are MNHEY and SVGAGI. In nucleotides, the CDR3 is TGTGCCAGCAGTTACGCCCGGAAAAATGAAAAACTGTTTTTT. Translating gives CASSYARKNEKLFF.

The sample holds many counts of this clonotype. The genes are TRBV6-1 and TRBJ2-7; D may be TRBD2 (7 bases). Germline lookup yields CDR1 MNHNS and CDR2 SASEGT. This CDR3 has 16 residues. Trimming stripped 6 bases from V and 6 bases from J, with 24 bases between. CDR3 region: CASSPPGGRYLSEQYF. As DNA, the CDR3 is TGTGCCAGCAGCCCACCGGGGGGCCGGTACCTCTCCGAGCAGTACTTC.

This clonotype was seen repeatedly, ten times or more. The gene calls are TRBV12-3 or TRBV12-4 and TRBJ2-1; the D gene is possibly TRBD1 (5 bases). This CDR3 spans 13 amino acids. V was cut by 2 bases and J by 9 bases, with 11 bases left in between. DNA of the CDR3: TGTGCCAGCAGTTTAAGGGGTACTGGTGAGCAGTTCTTC. It is translated as CASSLRGTGEQFF.

In this sample, this clonotype turned up many times. The chain combines TRBV12-3 or TRBV12-4 with TRBJ1-1; D ambiguous. There are 15 residues in the CDR3. Trimming cost V 5 bases and J 0 bases, with 13 bases left between them. For the CDR3, the DNA is TGTGCCAGCAGTCTGGTGGGTACCTTGAACACTGAAGCTTTCTTT. This sequence encodes CASSLVGTLNTEAFF.

This clonotype was recorded at least ten times. The chain carries TRBV20-1 and TRBJ2-7; TRBD2 matches 7 bases. V gave up 4 bases and J gave up 0 bases; unmatched junction bases: 3. Germline-derived CDR1 and CDR2 are DFQATT and SNEGSKA (reference sequence). The CDR3 length is 13 residues. The CDR3 sequence is CSAKLANSYEQYV. In nucleotides, the CDR3 is TGCAGTGCTAAACTAGCGAACTCCTACGAGCAGTACGTC.